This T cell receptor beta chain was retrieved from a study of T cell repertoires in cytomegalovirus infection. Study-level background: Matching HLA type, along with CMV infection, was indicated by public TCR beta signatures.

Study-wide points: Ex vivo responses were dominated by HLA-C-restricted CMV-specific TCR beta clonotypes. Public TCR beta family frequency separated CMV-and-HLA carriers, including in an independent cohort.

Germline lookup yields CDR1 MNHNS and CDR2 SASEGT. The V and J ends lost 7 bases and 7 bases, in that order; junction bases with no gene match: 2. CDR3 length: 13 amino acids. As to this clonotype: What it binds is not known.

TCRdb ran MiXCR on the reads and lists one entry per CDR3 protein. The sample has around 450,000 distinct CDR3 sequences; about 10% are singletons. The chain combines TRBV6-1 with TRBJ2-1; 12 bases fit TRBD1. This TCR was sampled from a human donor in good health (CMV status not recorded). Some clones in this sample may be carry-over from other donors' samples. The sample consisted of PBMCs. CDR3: CASKGQGANEQFF. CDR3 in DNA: TGTGCCAGCAAGGGACAGGGGGCGAATGAGCAGTTCTTC.